Judged by abundance, the clone carrying this T cell receptor beta chain is medium-sized. Its antigen is still unknown. This record comes from a study of spatial heterogeneity in lung cancer. Study-level findings and limits: One measure, the expanded intratumoral alpha and beta TCR count, tracked tumor mutation counts. Coverage was estimated at around 7.3% of tumor T cells for alpha chains and less than 15% for beta chains.

The time point here: sample taken at primary tumor resection. With V trimmed by 4 bases and J by 4 bases, 3 bases remained unmatched. The CDR3 is 14 residues long. Germline V gene lookup returns CDR1 MNHEY and CDR2 SMNVEV (reference sequence). From the 5' RACE reads, TCRdb called clonotypes with MiXCR, one entry per CDR3 protein. The table lists under 8,500 distinct CDR3 sequences, roughly 9.6% of them singletons. This chain connects TRBV27 to TRBJ2-1; 8 bases match TRBD1. The origin of this receptor is a male donor with early-stage non-small cell lung cancer. The sample was lung tumor tissue, taken at surgery. The CDR3 region is CASSSRTGYNEQFF. In DNA form, the CDR3 reads TGTGCCAGCAGTTCCAGGACAGGGTACAATGAGCAGTTCTTC.